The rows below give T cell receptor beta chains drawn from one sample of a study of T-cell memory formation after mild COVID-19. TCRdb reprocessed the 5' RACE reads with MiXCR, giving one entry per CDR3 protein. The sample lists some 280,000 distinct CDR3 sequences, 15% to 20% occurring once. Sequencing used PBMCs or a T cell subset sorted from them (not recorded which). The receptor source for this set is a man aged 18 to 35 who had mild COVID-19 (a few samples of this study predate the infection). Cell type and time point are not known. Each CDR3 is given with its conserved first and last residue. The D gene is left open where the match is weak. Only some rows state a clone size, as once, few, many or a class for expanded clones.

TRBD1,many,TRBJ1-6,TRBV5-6,TGTGCCAGCAGCCGGTACGGGACAGGCGAATCACCCCTCCACTTT,CASSRYGTGESPLHF
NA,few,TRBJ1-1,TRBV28,TGTGCCACCCGGCCCACCGGAGGATTGAACACTGAAGCTTTCTTT,CATRPTGGLNTEAFF
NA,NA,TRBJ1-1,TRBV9,TGTGCCAGCAGCGGGTCATCGGAGAATACTGAAGCTTTCTTT,CASSGSSENTEAFF
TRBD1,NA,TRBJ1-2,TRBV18,TGTGCCAGCTCACCAGCACAGGGGGCGACCGGCTACACCTTC,CASSPAQGATGYTF
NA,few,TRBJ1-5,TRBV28,TGTGCCAGCAGAAGAGGGGGGGGCAATCAGCCCCAGCATTTT,CASRRGGGNQPQHF
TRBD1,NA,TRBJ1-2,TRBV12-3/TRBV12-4,TGTGCCAGCAGAACACAGGGGGGGTATGGCTACACCTTC,CASRTQGGYGYTF
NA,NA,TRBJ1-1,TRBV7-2,TGTGCCAGCAGCTTAGGTATCCAGGGAAGGAACACTGAAGCTTTCTTT,CASSLGIQGRNTEAFF
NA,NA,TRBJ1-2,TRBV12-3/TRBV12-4,TGTGCCAGCAGTTTAGAGGGGCAGAGCACGGGCTACACCTTC,CASSLEGQSTGYTF
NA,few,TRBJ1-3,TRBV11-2,TGTGCCAGCAGCCCCTTTGGGGGTGGAAACACCATATATTTT,CASSPFGGGNTIYF
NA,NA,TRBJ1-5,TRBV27,TGTGCCAGCAGTTTGAAGAGTAGCAATCAGCCCCAGCATTTT,CASSLKSSNQPQHF